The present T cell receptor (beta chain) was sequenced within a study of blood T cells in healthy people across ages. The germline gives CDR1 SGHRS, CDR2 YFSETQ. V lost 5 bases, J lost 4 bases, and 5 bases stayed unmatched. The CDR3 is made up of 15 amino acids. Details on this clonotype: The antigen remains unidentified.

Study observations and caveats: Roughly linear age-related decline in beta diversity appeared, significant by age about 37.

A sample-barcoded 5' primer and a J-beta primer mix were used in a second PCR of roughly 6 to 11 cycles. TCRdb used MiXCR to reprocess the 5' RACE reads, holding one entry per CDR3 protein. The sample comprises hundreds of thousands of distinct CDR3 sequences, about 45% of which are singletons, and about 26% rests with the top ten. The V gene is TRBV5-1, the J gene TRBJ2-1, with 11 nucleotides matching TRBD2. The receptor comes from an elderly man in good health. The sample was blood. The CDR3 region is CASRRTSGQYNEQFF. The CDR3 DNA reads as TGCGCCAGCAGAAGGACTAGCGGGCAATACAATGAGCAGTTCTTC.